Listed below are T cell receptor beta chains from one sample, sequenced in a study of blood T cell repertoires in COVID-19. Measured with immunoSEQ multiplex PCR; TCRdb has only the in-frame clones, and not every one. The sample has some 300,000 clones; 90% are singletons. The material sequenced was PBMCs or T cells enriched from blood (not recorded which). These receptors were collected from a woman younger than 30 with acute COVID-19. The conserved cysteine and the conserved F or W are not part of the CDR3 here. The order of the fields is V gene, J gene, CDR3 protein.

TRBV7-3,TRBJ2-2,ASSLKGTGELF
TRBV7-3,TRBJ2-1,ASSLTRSHNEQF
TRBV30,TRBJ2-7,AWSASANEQY
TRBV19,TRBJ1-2,ASSIPDRPSNYGYT
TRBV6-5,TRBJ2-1,GTFHYNEQF
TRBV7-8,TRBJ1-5,ASSLPGTGDSNQPQH
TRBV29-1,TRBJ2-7,SVDETGTGIEQY
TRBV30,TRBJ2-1,AWILGTSGYNEQF
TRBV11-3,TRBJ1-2,ASSFGTENYGYT
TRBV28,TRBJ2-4,ASSRTGARAKNIQY
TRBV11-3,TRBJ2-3,ASSPGTSGSSDTQY
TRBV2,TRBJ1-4,ASNDGGEGEKLF
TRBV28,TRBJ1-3,ASSSSHYTGNTIY
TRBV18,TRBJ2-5,ASAPGHVVQETQY
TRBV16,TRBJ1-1,ASSHSPGNTEAF
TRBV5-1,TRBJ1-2,ASSPGTGFGYGYT
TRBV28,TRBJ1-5,ASSAGGLNQPQH
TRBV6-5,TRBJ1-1,ASRREEGTEAF
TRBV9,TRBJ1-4,ASSVGALAANEKLF
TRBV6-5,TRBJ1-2,ASRTGHDYGYT
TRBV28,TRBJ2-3,ASSSTGAIPPA
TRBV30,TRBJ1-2,AWSNRPNYGYT
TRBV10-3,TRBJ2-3,AISDPGLAGASSSTQY
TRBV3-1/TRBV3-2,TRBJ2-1,ASSQGSGSYNEQF
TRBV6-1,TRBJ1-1,ASSEGQGEAF
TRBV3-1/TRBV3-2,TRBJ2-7,ASSQPGQGDYEQY
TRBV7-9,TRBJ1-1,ASSLTAIYLNTEAF
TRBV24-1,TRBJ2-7,ATAGLAGGSYEQY
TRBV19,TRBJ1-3,ASSNDRGGNTIY
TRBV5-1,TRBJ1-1,ASSLVPGGQAF
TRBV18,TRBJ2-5,ASSRTVQETQY
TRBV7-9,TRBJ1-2,ASSLESGYT
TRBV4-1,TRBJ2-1,ASSQEGTSGYNEQF
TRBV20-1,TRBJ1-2,SANPGSYT
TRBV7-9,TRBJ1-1,ASSLVASKNTEAF
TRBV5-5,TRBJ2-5,ASNDRTGGLETQY
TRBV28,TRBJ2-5,ASSFIGDRVQETQY
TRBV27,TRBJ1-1,ASSFHGRGGEAF
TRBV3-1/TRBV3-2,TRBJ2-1,ASSQRRGQHNEQF
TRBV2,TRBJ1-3,ASTRGQGSGNTIY
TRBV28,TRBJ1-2,ASTPDGENGYT
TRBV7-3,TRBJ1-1,ASQEQGSSAEAF
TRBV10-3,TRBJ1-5,AISEQGQGQPQH
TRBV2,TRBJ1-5,AAQGGEFQPQH
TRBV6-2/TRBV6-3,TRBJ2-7,ASSYSPGTYEQY
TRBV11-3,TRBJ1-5,ASSLVQGQPQH
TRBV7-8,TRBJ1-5,ASSTNYGQRRQPQH
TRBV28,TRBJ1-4,ASSLWTGVNEKLF
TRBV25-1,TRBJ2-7,ASSIGSGRNEQY
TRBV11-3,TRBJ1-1,ASSPGQVGMDTEAF
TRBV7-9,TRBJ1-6,ASSLEPRTGLSPLH
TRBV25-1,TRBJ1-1,ASRPAGGMNTEAF
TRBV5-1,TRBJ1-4,ASSLGQSDEKLF
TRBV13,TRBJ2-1,ASSSLLAGRYNEQF